This TCR beta chain appears in the sequencing data of a study of Graves' ophthalmopathy and Graves' hyperthyroidism. Amplification of TCR beta CDR3 regions used RNA transcripts. Second-round multiplex PCR followed a first-round RT-PCR using HTBI primers. TCRdb reanalysed the multiplex PCR reads using MiXCR and keeps one entry per CDR3 protein. The sample lists roughly 410,000 distinct CDR3 sequences; 15% were seen once. Recruitment covered hyperthyroidism patients aged 18 to 65 whose new diagnosis was of under 2 months' duration. This clonotype was seen more than once but under ten times. It may be a read error: a sequence one base away is much more abundant. The sequence was collected from a woman in her late teens or twenties with stable Graves' hyperthyroidism. Sequenced sample: peripheral blood.

This chain's CDR3 is CATSVYPGLAETQYF. The CDR3 coding sequence is TGTGCCACCAGTGTTTACCCGGGCCTAGCAGAGACCCAGTACTTC. The V gene is TRBV24-1, the J gene TRBJ2-5, with a tentative D call TRBD2 (5 bases). CDR3 length: 15 amino acids. The V and J ends lost 5 bases and 4 bases respectively, with 16 bases between them. Germline V gives CDR1 KGHDR, CDR2 SFDVKD.